The text below deals with one TCR beta chain. Its antigen is still unknown. This specimen belongs to a study of T cells expressing NK-cell markers. Turning to the study itself: Serological testing identified seven of the eight sequenced donors as HCMV-seropositive and one as seronegative.

Following a re-call of the 5' RACE reads, TCRdb has one entry per CDR3 protein and lacks DNA. The table gives more than 4,500 distinct CDR3 sequences; the top ten clones make up approximately 60% of it. Study results and limitations: Dominant NKG2C+ clonotype frequencies of roughly 1.0-7.5% of CD8+ T cells were measured in about 6 donors.

Sequencing was carried out using blood T cells: a sorted CD56 or NKG2C T cell subset, CD4+ or CD8+ T cells, or bulk PBMC T cells (not recorded which). This clonotype originated in a man in his late teens or twenties in good health.

The CDR3 sequence is CASSPLAGGSSYNEQFF. The rearrangement links TRBV18 to TRBJ2-1; no DNA is available, so the TRBD2 call from TCRdb remains unchecked. The CDR3 has 17 residues. CDR1 is KGHSH and CDR2 is LQKENI in the germline V gene.